Shown below are 13 T cell receptor beta chains from a single sample sequenced in a study of beta chain features in type 1 diabetes. Reverse transcription of all isolated RNA meant that expressed TCRB transcripts were sequenced. The protocol was immunoSEQ multiplex PCR, while the TCRdb copy is restricted to in-frame clones and leaves out a portion. The data contain 300,000 to 450,000 clones, roughly an eighth of them singletons. No cognate antigen is known for these TCRs. Study-wide findings and caveats: TCRB CDR3s from Type 1 diabetes patients were moderately but significantly shorter in all four CD4+ subsets.

Sample: naive CD4+ T cells from blood. All receptors derive from a woman between 18 and 29 years old with type 1 diabetes.

The rearrangement links TRBV21-1 to TRBJ2-4; the table's D gene call, TRBD2, was not cross checked with the DNA. TRBV21-1 is recorded as a pseudogene. The CDR3 loop spans 17 amino acids. CDR3 sequence: CASSKALCRLTSGIQYF. The CDR3 DNA reads TGTGCCAGCAGCAAAGCGCTTTGTCGACTCACCTCGGGCATTCAGTACTTC.

With respect to this clone: The sample carries other DNA sequences with the same CDR3. The chain couples TRBV18 to TRBJ2-7; the match to TRBD2 covers 9 bases. With 0 bases clipped from V and 1 base from J, the junction kept 1 base outside the gene matches. CDR1 and CDR2 (germline): KGHSH, LQKENI. The CDR3 spans 15 residues. The CDR3 nucleotides are TGTGCCAGCTCACCACCTAGCGGGGGTTCCTACGAGCAGTACTTC. Its translation is CASSPPSGGSYEQYF.

The rearrangement joins TRBV9 to TRBJ2-7; TRBD2 matches 9 bases. The J segment lost 0 bases and the V segment lost 5 bases, leaving 12 bases of the junction unmatched. This CDR3 is built from 17 residues. Per the germline V gene, CDR1 is SGDLS and CDR2 is YYNGEE. Here the CDR3 DNA reads TGTGCCAGCAGTCGGGGGATAGCGGGGGAAAGCTCCTACGAGCAGTACTTC. Translation gives CASSRGIAGESSYEQYF.

This clone was observed a few times. The rearrangement uses TRBV30 and TRBJ2-5; a possible D gene is TRBD2 (6 bases). V was pared by 3 bases and J by 2 bases, with 16 bases between. The CDR3 spans 15 residues. Germline CDR1 GTSNPN, CDR2 SVGIG (reference sequence). DNA for the CDR3: TGTGCCTGGAGACTAGTGGTTGGGACTCAAGAGACCCAGTACTTC. The encoded protein is CAWRLVVGTQETQYF.

This clone was counted between two and nine times. V and J are TRBV7-2 and TRBJ2-5; 10 bases are shared with TRBD1. CDR3 length: 14 residues. Looked up from germline, CDR1 is SGHTA and CDR2 is FQGNSA. Trimming took 5 bases from V and 5 from J; bases not matched to a gene: 5. As DNA, the CDR3 is TGTGCCAGCAGCCCCTGGGACAGGGGTGAGACCCAGTACTTC. Amino acid sequence: CASSPWDRGETQYF.

This clone appeared a few times. The chain carries TRBV4-3 and TRBJ1-1; D unresolved. The ends were cut back, 2 bases at V and 6 bases at J, with 13 bases in the middle. Germline V gene data show CDR1 as LGHNA and CDR2 as YSLEER. The CDR3 has 14 residues. CDR3 sequence: CASSQSGRVAEAFF. CDR3 DNA sequence: TGCGCCAGCAGCCAATCTGGTCGGGTTGCTGAAGCTTTCTTT.

J is TRBJ2-7 and V is TRBV12-2; the listed D gene, TRBD1, was not tested against the DNA. TRBV12-2 is a pseudogene segment. The CDR3 is 16 residues long. The CDR3: CASPKGAGLSSYEQYF. CDR3 sequence (DNA): TGTGCAAGCCCTAAGGGGGCAGGGTTGAGCTCCTACGAGCAGTACTTC.

V gene TRBV15 combines with J gene TRBJ1-6; maybe TRBD1 (6 bases). Germline values: CDR1 LNHNV, CDR2 YYDKDF (reference sequence). V shed 5 bases and J shed 6 bases, with 14 bases lying between them. The CDR3 has 15 residues. CDR3 nucleotides: TGTGCCACCAGCGGTCGGGGGGCAGGTAATTCACCCCTCCACTTT. Its translation: CATSGRGAGNSPLHF.

This chain's CDR3 is CASSLSTGEDTEAFF. The CDR3 nucleotides read TGTGCCAGCTCACTATCGACAGGGGAAGACACTGAAGCTTTCTTT. The chain recombines TRBV18 with TRBJ1-1, with 8 bases matching TRBD1. The germline V gene has CDR1 KGHSH and CDR2 LQKENI. The CDR3 extends over 15 amino acids. V trimming: 4 bases; J trimming: 3 bases; junction bases outside the gene matches: 7.

This clone was seen a handful of times. The chain couples TRBV7-2 to TRBJ2-7; a possible D gene is TRBD2 (5 bases). This CDR3 is built from 16 residues. Germline V CDR1 and CDR2: SGHTA, FQGNSA. V lost 2 bases and J 4 bases, leaving 18 bases between the germline ends. CDR3 coding DNA: TGTGCCAGCAGCTTAAGGAGGCAGACTCTATCTTACGAGCAGTACTTC. This sequence encodes CASSLRRQTLSYEQYF.

This clone was found a few times. The J gene is TRBJ2-1, the V gene TRBV7-2; D uncertain. CDR1 is SGHTA, CDR2 FQGNSA, per germline. V was pared by 6 bases and J by 10 bases, with 13 bases between. This CDR3 is 12 amino acids long. Written as DNA, the CDR3 is TGTGCCAGCAGTTTGATCGTGGGCGAGCAGTTCTTC. This codes for CASSLIVGEQFF.

V is TRBV5-4 and J is TRBJ2-7; TRBD1 matches 7 bases. In germline, CDR1 is SGHNT, CDR2 YYREEE (reference sequence). Trimming removed 4 bases from V and 6 bases from J; junction bases left unmatched: 7. This CDR3 is 13 amino acids long. The CDR3 nucleotides read TGTGCCAGCAGCCCGGACAGGTCTGGCGAGCAGTACTTC. It translates to CASSPDRSGEQYF.

This chain's CDR3 is CASSLGGPTAYNEQFF. In nucleotides, the CDR3 is TGCGCCAGCAGCTTGGGGGGGCCCACCGCCTACAATGAGCAGTTCTTC. The chain joins TRBV5-1 to TRBJ2-1, with a weak D call TRBD1 (6 bases). Germline V gives CDR1 SGHRS, CDR2 YFSETQ. The CDR3 covers 16 residues. V was trimmed by 0 bases and J by 2 bases, leaving 12 bases between them.